One and the same sample provided the 2 T cell receptor beta chains below, sequenced in a study of cytomegalovirus exposure and HLA in healthy donors. A multiplex PCR was run with 60 Vbeta primers and 13 Jbeta primers. Assay used: immunoSEQ multiplex PCR; TCRdb lists only in-frame clones, some missing. Among 150,000 to 200,000 clones listed, about 75% were seen once. The sequenced material came from PBMCs. These TCRs come from a man aged 35-49 years in good health and CMV-seropositive.

This clone has a handful of counts. The V and J genes are TRBV11-2 and TRBJ2-6; D remains unclear. Germline V CDR1 and CDR2: SGHAT, FQNNGV. V was pared by 3 bases and J by 0 bases, with 3 bases between. The CDR3 covers 14 residues. The CDR3 protein is CASSLSSGANVLTF. The CDR3 bases are TGTGCCAGCAGCTTGAGCTCTGGGGCCAACGTCCTGACTTTC.

This chain uses TRBV5-4 with TRBJ2-1, with D possibly being TRBD2 (6 bases). This CDR3 comprises 15 residues. Germline V gene data show CDR1 as SGHNT and CDR2 as YYREEE (reference sequence). The V gene lost 5 bases and the J gene lost 9 bases, with 21 bases spanning the gap. CDR3 in amino acids: CASRRDLADGSEQFF. The CDR3 DNA reads as TGTGCCAGCAGACGGGACTTAGCGGACGGTAGTGAGCAGTTCTTC.